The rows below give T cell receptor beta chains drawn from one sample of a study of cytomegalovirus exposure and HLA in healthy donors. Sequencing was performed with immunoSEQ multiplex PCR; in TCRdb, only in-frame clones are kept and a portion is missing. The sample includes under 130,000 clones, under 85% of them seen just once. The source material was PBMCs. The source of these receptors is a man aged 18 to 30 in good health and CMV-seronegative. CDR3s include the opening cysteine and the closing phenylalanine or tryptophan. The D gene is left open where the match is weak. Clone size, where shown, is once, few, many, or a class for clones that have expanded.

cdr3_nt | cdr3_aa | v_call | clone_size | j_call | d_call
TGCGCCAGCAGCCGCCTCTCAAGCGGGGGAACTAGCTCCTACGAGCAGTACTTC | CASSRLSSGGTSSYEQYF | TRBV4-1 | - | TRBJ2-7 | TRBD2
TGTGCCAGTAGTCCTCAGCGGGGCAGGGCAAACACTGAAGCTTTCTTT | CASSPQRGRANTEAFF | TRBV19 | - | TRBJ1-1 | -
TGTGCCAGCATCTCCCAGGGAGGCGGCTACACCTTC | CASISQGGGYTF | TRBV27 | - | TRBJ1-2 | -
TGCAGCGTTCGGAAAGGACAGCTTTACGAGCAGTACTTC | CSVRKGQLYEQYF | TRBV29-1 | once | TRBJ2-7 | -
TGTGCCAGCAGCCCTCGCGCGGGGCCTGACACAGATACGCAGTATTTT | CASSPRAGPDTDTQYF | TRBV9 | once | TRBJ2-3 | -
TGTGCCAGTATAAAGGGGGGACAGGGCGTGTCGAACCGGGACACTGAAGCTTTCTTT | CASIKGGQGVSNRDTEAFF | TRBV19 | - | TRBJ1-1 | TRBD1
TGTGCCAGTAGTATGGCGACAGGGCAAGCCTACGAGCAGTACTTC | CASSMATGQAYEQYF | TRBV19 | - | TRBJ2-7 | TRBD1
TGTGCCACCAGCGAAGGAGGGGAGAACACTGAAGCTTTCTTT | CATSEGGENTEAFF | TRBV15 | - | TRBJ1-1 | -
TGTGCCAGCAGCTTGGTGGCAGGCGCTGAGAACACTGAAGCTTTCTTT | CASSLVAGAENTEAFF | TRBV5-6 | once | TRBJ1-1 | -
TGCGCCAGCAGCCAAGTGGGGACAGGGGCCCGGTCTGAAGCTTTCTTT | CASSQVGTGARSEAFF | TRBV4-3 | - | TRBJ1-1 | TRBD1
TGCAGCGTTGCCAGTAGCAATCAGCCCCAGCATTTT | CSVASSNQPQHF | TRBV29-1 | - | TRBJ1-5 | -
TGTGCCAGCTCACCCCGCACGGGGGGCCGCGGGACTGAAGCTTTCTTT | CASSPRTGGRGTEAFF | TRBV18 | - | TRBJ1-1 | -
TGTGCCGGCGGACAGAACGGAGAGACCCAGTACTTC | CAGGQNGETQYF | TRBV2 | - | TRBJ2-5 | -
TGTGCCAGCAAGGAGACTAGCGGGAGTTCAGAGACCCAGTACTTC | CASKETSGSSETQYF | TRBV6-4 | - | TRBJ2-5 | TRBD2
TGTGCCAGCAGTTTATCTGGGAGCGGGAGCGTTGAGCAGTTCTTC | CASSLSGSGSVEQFF | TRBV28 | - | TRBJ2-1 | TRBD2
TGTGCCAGTAGTATGTCCAGGGGAGACTACGAGCAGTACTTC | CASSMSRGDYEQYF | TRBV19 | few | TRBJ2-7 | -
TGTGCCAGCAGTTACCCGAGGGTCCATGAGCAGTTCTTC | CASSYPRVHEQFF | TRBV6-5 | - | TRBJ2-1 | -
TGCGCCAGCACCGCCGTGGCTAGCAGCACAGATACGCAGTATTTT | CASTAVASSTDTQYF | TRBV10-2 | once | TRBJ2-3 | -
TGCAGCGTTAGGGGGATTGACAGGGAACAGCAAGAGACCCAGTACTTC | CSVRGIDREQQETQYF | TRBV29-1 | - | TRBJ2-5 | TRBD1
TGTGCCAGCAGCACACGAGCGGCCTTGGAGCAGTACTTC | CASSTRAALEQYF | TRBV7-6 | - | TRBJ2-5 | -
TGCGCCAGCAGCATAGGGACAGGGGTGGGGCGAGAGACCCAGTACTTC | CASSIGTGVGRETQYF | TRBV5-1 | - | TRBJ2-5 | TRBD1
TGCGCCAGCAGCCAAGATTTGAGGGCGCGGGACTCTGGGGAGACCCAGTACTTC | CASSQDLRARDSGETQYF | TRBV4-3 | - | TRBJ2-5 | -
TGTGCCAGCAGCTTAGCTCCTGGACTAGCGGTGACCTACGAGCAGTACTTC | CASSLAPGLAVTYEQYF | TRBV7-9 | - | TRBJ2-7 | TRBD2
TGTGCCTGCGCAGGTGAGCTTCTATCAAACACTGAAGCTTTCTTT | CACAGELLSNTEAFF | TRBV30 | few | TRBJ1-1 | -
TGCGCCAGCAGCTTGGGACTAACTAGCACAGATACGCAGTATTTT | CASSLGLTSTDTQYF | TRBV5-1 | - | TRBJ2-3 | -
TGTGCCAGCAGCCCGCCCCTACAGGGGTGGGAGACCCAGTACTTC | CASSPPLQGWETQYF | TRBV7-6 | - | TRBJ2-5 | TRBD1
TGCGCCATCTCCCCGACAGGGCGGAGGACTGAAGCTTTCTTT | CAISPTGRRTEAFF | TRBV10-2 | - | TRBJ1-1 | TRBD1
TGCAGCGTTCTCGGACAGGGTCAAGAGACCCAGTACTTC | CSVLGQGQETQYF | TRBV29-1 | - | TRBJ2-5 | TRBD1
TGTGCCAGCAGCTTTAGGGACAGAGATAATTCACCCCTCCACTTT | CASSFRDRDNSPLHF | TRBV7-8 | - | TRBJ1-6 | TRBD1
TGCAGCGCATCAATAGGGGGTGAAAAACTGTTTTTT | CSASIGGEKLFF | TRBV29-1 | - | TRBJ1-4 | -
TGTGCCAGCAGCGAGGAGTGGGGGACTCACTACGAGCAGTACTTC | CASSEEWGTHYEQYF | TRBV9 | - | TRBJ2-7 | -
TGTGCCAGTAGTATCCTAGCGGCCTACACAGATACGCAGTATTTT | CASSILAAYTDTQYF | TRBV19 | - | TRBJ2-3 | TRBD2
TGTGCCAGCAGCTTAGGGGGAGGGACTGGGGCCAACGTCCTGACTTTC | CASSLGGGTGANVLTF | TRBV11-3 | - | TRBJ2-6 | TRBD2
TGTGCTAGTGGTTTGCCTGCCGACAGGGGGAACACTGAAGCTTTCTTT | CASGLPADRGNTEAFF | TRBV12-5 | - | TRBJ1-1 | TRBD1
TGTGCCAGTAGAAATCAGGGTACCCAAGGCTACACCTTC | CASRNQGTQGYTF | TRBV19 | - | TRBJ1-2 | -
TGTGCCAGTAGTACCGGGACTAGCGGAGGGGGCAATGAGCAGTTCTTC | CASSTGTSGGGNEQFF | TRBV19 | - | TRBJ2-1 | TRBD2
TGTGCCAGCAGCCAAGAAGAGGGCAGCAACTATGGCTACACCTTC | CASSQEEGSNYGYTF | TRBV4-2 | - | TRBJ1-2 | -
TGTGCCAGCAGCCCAGGGGCGAATCAGCCCCAGCATTTT | CASSPGANQPQHF | TRBV28 | - | TRBJ1-5 | -
TGTGCCAGCGGGAGTCAGTTCTTAGCTGGAAACACCATATATTTT | CASGSQFLAGNTIYF | TRBV6-5 | - | TRBJ1-3 | -
TGTGCCAGCAGCGGCAGGGTGGCAGATACGCAGTATTTT | CASSGRVADTQYF | TRBV9 | - | TRBJ2-3 | -
TGTGCCAGCAGCTTTGGACTAGCGGCCATGCACAATGAGCAGTTCTTC | CASSFGLAAMHNEQFF | TRBV27 | - | TRBJ2-1 | TRBD2
TGTGCCAGCAGTTTCTCGGGCGAGCAGTACTTC | CASSFSGEQYF | TRBV28 | few | TRBJ2-7 | -
TGCGCCAGCAGCTTGGTGACGACAGGGATGAACACTGAAGCTTTCTTT | CASSLVTTGMNTEAFF | TRBV5-1 | few | TRBJ1-1 | TRBD1
TGCGCCAGCAGCCACCCTGCAGGGCCTGAAGCTTTCTTT | CASSHPAGPEAFF | TRBV4-1 | few | TRBJ1-1 | -
TGTGCCAGCAGCCCGAGGGCCCTCCTCTATAACAATGAGCAGTTCTTC | CASSPRALLYNNEQFF | TRBV5-6 | - | TRBJ2-1 | -
TGTGCCAGCAGCGAAAAAGCTTCGGGAGTTTACACTGAAGCTTTCTTT | CASSEKASGVYTEAFF | TRBV21-1 | - | TRBJ1-1 | -
TGTGCCAGCAGCCAAGATCAAAATGGAGCGAACTATGGCTACACCTTC | CASSQDQNGANYGYTF | TRBV4-2 | - | TRBJ1-2 | -
TGTGCCAGCAGTCTTACAGGGGGAAAAGGAGGAAACATTCAGTACTTC | CASSLTGGKGGNIQYF | TRBV28 | - | TRBJ2-4 | TRBD1
TGTGCCAGCAGTGAGACTAGCGGGAGCTCCTACGAGCAGTACTTC | CASSETSGSSYEQYF | TRBV6-1 | - | TRBJ2-7 | TRBD2
TGTGCCAGCAGCTCCCCGGGACTAGCGAGGTACGAGCAGTACTTC | CASSSPGLARYEQYF | TRBV11-2 | - | TRBJ2-7 | TRBD2